This T cell receptor beta chain originates from a study of T cell changes during pregnancy in multiple sclerosis (dated by TCRdb to between 2017 and 2020). General notes on the study: The study examined how the T cell repertoire changed over the course of pregnancy in women with multiple sclerosis.

Library preparation was by the immunoSEQ multiplex PCR assay. Imported from immuneACCESS, the table was reduced by TCRdb to in-frame sequences with V and J called. These copies leave out some clones; in studies compared against another copy, an unresolved V gene accounts for under half, and the cause of the remainder is not known. For this sample there are some 110,000 clones; roughly 90% appear just once. 1.5% to 2% of the sample is in the top ten clones. Note on this clone: Its antigen remains undetermined. Base quality data are lacking; no much larger clone is found one base away.

CDR1 and CDR2 (LNHDA, SQIVND) derive from the germline V gene (reference sequence). The CDR3, cysteine through phenylalanine, is 13 amino acids long. Only the CDR3 DNA is retained, 39 bases long and in frame from the first base. Between the V and J ends, shortened by 5 bases and 10 bases respectively, the junction contains 12 bases. The rearranged segments are TRBV19 and TRBJ1-6; 6 matching bases give a weak D call of TRBD1. This TCR came from a female donor with multiple sclerosis, enrolled in a pregnancy study. The sequencing used peripheral blood, collected after pregnancy. CDR3 loop: CASSDRLSSPLHF. The DNA sequence reads TGTGCCAGTAGTGACAGGTTATCGTCACCCCTCCACTTT.